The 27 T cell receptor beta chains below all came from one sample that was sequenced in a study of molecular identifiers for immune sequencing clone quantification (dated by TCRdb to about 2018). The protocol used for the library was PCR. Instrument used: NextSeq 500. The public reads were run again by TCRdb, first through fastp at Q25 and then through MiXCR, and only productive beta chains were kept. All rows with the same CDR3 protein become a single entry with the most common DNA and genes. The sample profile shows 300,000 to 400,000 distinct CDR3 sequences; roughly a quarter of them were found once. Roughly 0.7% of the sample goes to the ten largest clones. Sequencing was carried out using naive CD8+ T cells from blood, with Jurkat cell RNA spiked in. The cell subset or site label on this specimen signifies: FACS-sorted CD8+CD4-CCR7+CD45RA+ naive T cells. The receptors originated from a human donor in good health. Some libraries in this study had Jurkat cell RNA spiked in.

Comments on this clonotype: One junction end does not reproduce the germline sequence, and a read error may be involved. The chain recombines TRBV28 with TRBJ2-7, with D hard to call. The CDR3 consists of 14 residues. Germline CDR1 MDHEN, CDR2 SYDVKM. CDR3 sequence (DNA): TGTGCCAGCAGTTTATTGGGTATCGCCTACGAGCGGTACTTC. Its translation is CASSLLGIAYERYF.

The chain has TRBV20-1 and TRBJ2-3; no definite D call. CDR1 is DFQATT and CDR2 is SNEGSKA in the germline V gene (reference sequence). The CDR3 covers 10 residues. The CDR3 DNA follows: TGCAGCGTTATTACAGATACGCAGTATTTT. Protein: CSVITDTQYF.

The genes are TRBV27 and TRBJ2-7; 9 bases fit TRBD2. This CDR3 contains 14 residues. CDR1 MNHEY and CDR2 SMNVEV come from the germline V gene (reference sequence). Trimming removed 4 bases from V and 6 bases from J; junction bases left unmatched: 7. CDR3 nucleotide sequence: TGTGCCAGCAGTTCCGGACTAGCGAGGGGCGAGCAGTACTTC. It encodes CASSSGLARGEQYF.

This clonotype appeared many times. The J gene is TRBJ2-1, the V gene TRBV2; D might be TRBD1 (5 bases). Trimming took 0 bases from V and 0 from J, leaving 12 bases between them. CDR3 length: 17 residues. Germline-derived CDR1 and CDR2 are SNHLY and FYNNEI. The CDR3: CASSEAGASSSYNEQFF. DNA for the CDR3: TGTGCCAGCAGTGAAGCAGGGGCATCGAGCTCCTACAATGAGCAGTTCTTC. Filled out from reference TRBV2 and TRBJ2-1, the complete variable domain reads EPEVTQTPSHQVTQMGQEVILRCVPISNHLYFYWYRQILGQKVEFLVSFYNNEISEKSEIFDDQFSVERPDGSNFTLKIRSTKLEDSAMYFCASSEAGASSSYNEQFFGPGTRLTVL.

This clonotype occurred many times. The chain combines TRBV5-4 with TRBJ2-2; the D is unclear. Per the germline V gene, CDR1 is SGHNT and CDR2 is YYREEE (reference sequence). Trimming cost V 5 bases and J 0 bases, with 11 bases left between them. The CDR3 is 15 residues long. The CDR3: CASSPGLANTGELFF. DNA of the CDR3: TGTGCCAGCAGTCCGGGTTTAGCGAACACCGGGGAGCTGTTTTTT.

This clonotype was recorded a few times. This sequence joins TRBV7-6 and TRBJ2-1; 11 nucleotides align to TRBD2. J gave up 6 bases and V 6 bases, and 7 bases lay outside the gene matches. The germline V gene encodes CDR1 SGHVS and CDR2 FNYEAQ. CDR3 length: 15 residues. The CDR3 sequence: CASRGPGTSGNEQFF. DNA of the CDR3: TGTGCCAGCAGGGGTCCCGGGACTAGCGGCAATGAGCAGTTCTTC.

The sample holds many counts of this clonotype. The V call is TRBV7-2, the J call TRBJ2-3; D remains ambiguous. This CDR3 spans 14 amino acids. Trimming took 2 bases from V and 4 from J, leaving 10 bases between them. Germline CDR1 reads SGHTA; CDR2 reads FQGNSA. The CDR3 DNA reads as TGTGCCAGCAGCTTACTAGAGAGATCAGATACGCAGTATTTT. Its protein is CASSLLERSDTQYF.

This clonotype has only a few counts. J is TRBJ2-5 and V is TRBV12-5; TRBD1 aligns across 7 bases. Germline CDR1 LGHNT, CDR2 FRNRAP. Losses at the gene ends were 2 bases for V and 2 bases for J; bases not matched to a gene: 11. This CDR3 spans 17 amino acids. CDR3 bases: TGTGCTAGTGGTTTGACTACCAACAGGGGTGGGCAAGAGACCCAGTACTTC. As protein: CASGLTTNRGGQETQYF.

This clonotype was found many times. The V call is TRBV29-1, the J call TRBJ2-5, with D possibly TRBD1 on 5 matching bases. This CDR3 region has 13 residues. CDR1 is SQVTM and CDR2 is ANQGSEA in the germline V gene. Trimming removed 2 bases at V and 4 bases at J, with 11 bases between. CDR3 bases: TGCAGCGTTGAATCAGGGCGGATAGAGACCCAGTACTTC. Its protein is CSVESGRIETQYF. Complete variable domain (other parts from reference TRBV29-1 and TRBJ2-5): SAVISQKPSRDICQRGTSLTIQCQVDSQVTMMFWYRQQPGQSLTLIATANQGSEATYESGFVIDKFPISRPNLTFSTLTVSNMSPEDSSIYLCSVESGRIETQYFGPGTRLLVL.

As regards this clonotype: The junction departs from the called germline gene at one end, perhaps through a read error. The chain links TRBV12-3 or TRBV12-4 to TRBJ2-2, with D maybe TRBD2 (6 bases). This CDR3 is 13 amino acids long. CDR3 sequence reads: CASSLGRGGELLF. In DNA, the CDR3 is TGTGCCAGCAGTTTGGGGCGGGGCGGGGAGCTCTTATTT.

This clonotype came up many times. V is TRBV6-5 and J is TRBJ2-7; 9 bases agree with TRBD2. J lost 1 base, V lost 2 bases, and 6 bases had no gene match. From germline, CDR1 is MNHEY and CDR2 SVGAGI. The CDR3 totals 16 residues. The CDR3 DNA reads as TGTGCCAGCAGTTACGGGCTAGCGGGGCCGTCCTACGAGCAGTACTTC. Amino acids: CASSYGLAGPSYEQYF.

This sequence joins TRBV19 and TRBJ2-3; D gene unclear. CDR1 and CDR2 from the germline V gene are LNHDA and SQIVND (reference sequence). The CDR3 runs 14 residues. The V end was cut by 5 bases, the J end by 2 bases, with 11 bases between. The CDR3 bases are TGTGCCAGTAGTCGGAACAGTCCCACAGATACGCAGTATTTT. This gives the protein CASSRNSPTDTQYF.

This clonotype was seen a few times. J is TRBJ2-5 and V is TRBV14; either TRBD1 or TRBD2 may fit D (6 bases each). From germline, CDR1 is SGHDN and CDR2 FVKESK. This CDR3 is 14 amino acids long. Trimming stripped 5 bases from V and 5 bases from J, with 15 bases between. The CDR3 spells CASSNRVREETQYF. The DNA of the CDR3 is TGTGCCAGCAGCAACAGGGTTCGGGAGGAGACCCAGTACTTC.

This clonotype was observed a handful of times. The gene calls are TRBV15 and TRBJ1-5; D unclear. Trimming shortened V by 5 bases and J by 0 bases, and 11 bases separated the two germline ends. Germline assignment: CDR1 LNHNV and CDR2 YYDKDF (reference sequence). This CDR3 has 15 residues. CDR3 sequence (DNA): TGTGCCACCAGCCCCGAGTTTAATAGCAATCAGCCCCAGCATTTT. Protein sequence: CATSPEFNSNQPQHF.

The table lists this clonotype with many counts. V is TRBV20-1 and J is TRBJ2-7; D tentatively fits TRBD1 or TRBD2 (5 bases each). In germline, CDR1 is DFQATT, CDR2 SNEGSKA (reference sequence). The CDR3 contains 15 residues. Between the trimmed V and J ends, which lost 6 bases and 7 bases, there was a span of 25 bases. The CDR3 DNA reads TGCAGTGCCCTACCGACCCTGGGGCAGGGACGGGAGCAGTACTTC. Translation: CSALPTLGQGREQYF.

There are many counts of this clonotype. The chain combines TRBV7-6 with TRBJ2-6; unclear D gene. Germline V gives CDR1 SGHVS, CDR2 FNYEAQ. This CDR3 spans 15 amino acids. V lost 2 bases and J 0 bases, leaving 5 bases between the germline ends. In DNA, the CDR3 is TGTGCCAGCAGCTTAACCGACTCTGGGGCCAACGTCCTGACTTTC. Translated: CASSLTDSGANVLTF. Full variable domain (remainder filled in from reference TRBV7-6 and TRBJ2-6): GAGVSQSPRYKVTKRGQDVALRCDPISGHVSLYWYRQALGQGPEFLTYFNYEAQQDKSGLPNDRFSAERPEGSISTLTIQRTEQRDSAMYRCASSLTDSGANVLTFGAGSRLTVL.

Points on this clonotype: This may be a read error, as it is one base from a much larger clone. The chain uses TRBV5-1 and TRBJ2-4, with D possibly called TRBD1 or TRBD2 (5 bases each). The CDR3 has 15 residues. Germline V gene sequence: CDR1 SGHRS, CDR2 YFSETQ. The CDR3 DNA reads TGCGCCAGCAGCTATCTAGTCGGGGCCAAAGACATTCAGTACTTC. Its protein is CASSYLVGAKDIQYF.

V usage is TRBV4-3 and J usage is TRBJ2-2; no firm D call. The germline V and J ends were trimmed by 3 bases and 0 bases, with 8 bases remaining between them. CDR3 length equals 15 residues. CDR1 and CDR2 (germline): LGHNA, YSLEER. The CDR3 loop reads CASSHQLTNTGELFF. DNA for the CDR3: TGCGCCAGCAGCCATCAGCTAACGAACACCGGGGAGCTGTTTTTT.

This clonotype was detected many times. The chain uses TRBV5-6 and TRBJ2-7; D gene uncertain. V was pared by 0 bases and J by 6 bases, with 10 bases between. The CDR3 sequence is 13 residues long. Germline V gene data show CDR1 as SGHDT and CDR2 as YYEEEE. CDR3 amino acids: CASSLDVATEQYF. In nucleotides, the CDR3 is TGTGCCAGCAGCTTGGACGTTGCCACCGAGCAGTACTTC. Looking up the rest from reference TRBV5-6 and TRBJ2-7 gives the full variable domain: DAGVTQSPTHLIKTRGQQVTLRCSPKSGHDTVSWYQQALGQGPQFIFQYYEEEERQRGNFPDRFSGHQFPNYSSELNVNALLLGDSALYLCASSLDVATEQYFGPGTRLTVT.

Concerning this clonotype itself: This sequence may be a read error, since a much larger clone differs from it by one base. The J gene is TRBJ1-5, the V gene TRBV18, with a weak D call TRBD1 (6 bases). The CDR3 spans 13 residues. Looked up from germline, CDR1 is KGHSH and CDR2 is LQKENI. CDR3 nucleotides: TGTGCCAGCTCACCTGGGGACAATCAGCCCCGGCATTTT. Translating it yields CASSPGDNQPRHF.

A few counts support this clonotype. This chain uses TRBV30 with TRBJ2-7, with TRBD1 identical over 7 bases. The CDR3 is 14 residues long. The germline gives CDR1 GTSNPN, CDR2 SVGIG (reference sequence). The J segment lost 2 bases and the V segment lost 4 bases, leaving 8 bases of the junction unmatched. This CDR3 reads CAWTAGTVTYEQYF. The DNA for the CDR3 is TGTGCCTGGACGGCCGGGACAGTTACCTACGAGCAGTACTTC.

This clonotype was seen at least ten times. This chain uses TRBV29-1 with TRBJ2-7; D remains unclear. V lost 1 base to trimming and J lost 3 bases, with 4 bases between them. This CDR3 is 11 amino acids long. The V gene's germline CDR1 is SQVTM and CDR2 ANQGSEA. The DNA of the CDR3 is TGCAGCGTTGAAGTCCGCTACGAGCAGTACTTC. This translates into CSVEVRYEQYF.

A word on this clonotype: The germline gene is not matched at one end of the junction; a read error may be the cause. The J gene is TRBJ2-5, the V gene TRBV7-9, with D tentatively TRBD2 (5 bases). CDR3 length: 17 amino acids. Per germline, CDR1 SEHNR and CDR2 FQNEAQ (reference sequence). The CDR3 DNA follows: TGTACCAGCAGCGGACTGACAAGATCCTCGTACCAAGAGACCCAGTACTTC. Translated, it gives CTSSGLTRSSYQETQYF. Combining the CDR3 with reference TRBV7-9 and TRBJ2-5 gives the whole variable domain DTGVSQNPRHKITKRGQNVTFRCDPISEHNRLYWYRQTLGQGPEFLTYFQNEAQLEKSRLLSDRFSAERPKGSFSTLEIQRTEQGDSAMYLCTSSGLTRSSYQETQYFGPGTRLLVL.

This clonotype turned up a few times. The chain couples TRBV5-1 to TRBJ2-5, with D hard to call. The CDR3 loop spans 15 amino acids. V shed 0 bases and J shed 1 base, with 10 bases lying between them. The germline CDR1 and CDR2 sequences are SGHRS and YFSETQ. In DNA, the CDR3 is TGCGCCAGCAGCTTGGAGTGGACGGCCCAAGAGACCCAGTACTTC. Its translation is CASSLEWTAQETQYF. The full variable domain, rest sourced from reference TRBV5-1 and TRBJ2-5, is KAGVTQTPRYLIKTRGQQVTLSCSPISGHRSVSWYQQTPGQGLQFLFEYFSETQRNKGNFPGRFSGRQFSNSRSEMNVSTLELGDSALYLCASSLEWTAQETQYFGPGTRLLVL.

The CDR3 sequence: CASSDPSKDSTDTQYF. The CDR3 nucleotides read TGTGCCAGCAGCGACCCCTCTAAGGACAGCACAGATACGCAGTATTTT. This chain joins TRBV6-2 or TRBV6-3 and TRBJ2-3; D is ambiguous. The CDR3 has 16 residues. The germline V and J ends were trimmed by 6 bases and 0 bases, with 16 bases remaining between them. The germline V gene has CDR1 MNHEY and CDR2 SVGEGT.

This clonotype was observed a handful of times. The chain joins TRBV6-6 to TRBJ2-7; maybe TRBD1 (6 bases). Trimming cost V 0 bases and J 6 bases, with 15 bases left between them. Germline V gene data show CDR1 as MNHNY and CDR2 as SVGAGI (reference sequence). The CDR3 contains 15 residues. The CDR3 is CASSYSLDSPSEQYF. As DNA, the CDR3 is TGTGCCAGCAGTTACTCCCTGGACAGCCCATCCGAGCAGTACTTC.

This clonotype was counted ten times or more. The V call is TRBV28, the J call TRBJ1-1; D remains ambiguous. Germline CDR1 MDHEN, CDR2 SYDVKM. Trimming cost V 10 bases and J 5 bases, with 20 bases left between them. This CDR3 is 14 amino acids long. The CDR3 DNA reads TGTGCCACCAGGTGGACGCGGGGTGGTACTGAAGCTTTCTTT. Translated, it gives CATRWTRGGTEAFF.